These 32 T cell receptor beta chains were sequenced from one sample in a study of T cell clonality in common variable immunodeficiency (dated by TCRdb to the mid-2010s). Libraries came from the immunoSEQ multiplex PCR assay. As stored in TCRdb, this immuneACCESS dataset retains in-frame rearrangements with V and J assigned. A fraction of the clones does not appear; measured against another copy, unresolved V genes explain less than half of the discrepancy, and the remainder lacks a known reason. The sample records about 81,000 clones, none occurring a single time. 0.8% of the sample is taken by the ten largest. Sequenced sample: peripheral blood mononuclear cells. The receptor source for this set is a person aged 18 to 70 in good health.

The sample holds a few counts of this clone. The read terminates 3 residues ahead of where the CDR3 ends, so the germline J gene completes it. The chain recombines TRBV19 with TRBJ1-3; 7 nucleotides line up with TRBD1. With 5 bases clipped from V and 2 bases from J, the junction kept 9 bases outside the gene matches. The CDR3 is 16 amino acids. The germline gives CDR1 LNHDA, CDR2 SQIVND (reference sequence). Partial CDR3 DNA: TGTGCCAGTAGTCTCCAACCAACAGGGGCTGGAAACACC. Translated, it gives CASSLQPTGAGNT. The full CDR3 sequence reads CASSLQPTGAGNTIYF.

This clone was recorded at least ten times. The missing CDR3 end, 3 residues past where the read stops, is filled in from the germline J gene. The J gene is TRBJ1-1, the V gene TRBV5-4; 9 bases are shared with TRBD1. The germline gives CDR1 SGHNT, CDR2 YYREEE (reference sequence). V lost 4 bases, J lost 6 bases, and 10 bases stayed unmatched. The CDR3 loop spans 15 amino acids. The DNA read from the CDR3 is TGTGCCAGCAGCCCGGACAGGGGAAGGAAGGCTGAA. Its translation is CASSPDRGRKAE. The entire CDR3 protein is CASSPDRGRKAEAFF.

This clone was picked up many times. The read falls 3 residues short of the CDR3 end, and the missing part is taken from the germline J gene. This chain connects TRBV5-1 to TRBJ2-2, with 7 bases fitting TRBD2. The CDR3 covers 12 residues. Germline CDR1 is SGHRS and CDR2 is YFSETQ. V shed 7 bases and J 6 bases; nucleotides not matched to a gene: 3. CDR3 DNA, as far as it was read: TGCGCCAGCGGGACTACGTCCGGGGAG. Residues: CASGTTSGE. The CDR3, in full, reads CASGTTSGELFF.

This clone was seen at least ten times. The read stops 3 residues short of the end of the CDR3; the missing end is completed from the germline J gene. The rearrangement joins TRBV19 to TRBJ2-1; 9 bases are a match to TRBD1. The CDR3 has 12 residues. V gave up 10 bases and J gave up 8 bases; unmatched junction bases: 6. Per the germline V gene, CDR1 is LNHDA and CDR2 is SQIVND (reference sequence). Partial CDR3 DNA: TGTGCCACCGGGGACAGGGAGTATGAG. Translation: CATGDREYE. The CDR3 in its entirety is CATGDREYEQFF.

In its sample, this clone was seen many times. The CDR3 spells CASWETGGEAEQFF. The CDR3 bases that were read are TGCGCCAGCTGGGAGACAGGGGGCGAGGCTGAG. The V and J genes are TRBV5-1 and TRBJ2-1, with TRBD1 identical over 10 bases. The read comes to an end 3 residues before the CDR3 does, leaving the germline J gene to fill in the end. Germline values: CDR1 SGHRS, CDR2 YFSETQ. The CDR3 has 14 residues. Losses at the gene ends were 7 bases for V and 9 bases for J; bases not matched to a gene: 10.

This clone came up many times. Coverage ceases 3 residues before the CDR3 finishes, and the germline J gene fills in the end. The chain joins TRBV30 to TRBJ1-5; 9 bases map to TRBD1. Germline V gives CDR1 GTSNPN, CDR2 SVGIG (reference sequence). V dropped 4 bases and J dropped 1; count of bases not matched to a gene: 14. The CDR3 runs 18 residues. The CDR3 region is CAWIRVTGGDESNQPQHF. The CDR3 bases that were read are TGTGCCTGGATACGTGTAACAGGGGGCGACGAAAGCAATCAGCCC. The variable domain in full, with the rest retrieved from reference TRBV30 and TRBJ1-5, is SQTIHQWPATLVQPVGSPLSLECTVEGTSNPNLYWYRQAAGRGLQLLFYSVGIGQISSEVPQNLSASRPQDRQFILSSKKLLLSDSGFYLCAWIRVTGGDESNQPQHFGDGTRLSIL.

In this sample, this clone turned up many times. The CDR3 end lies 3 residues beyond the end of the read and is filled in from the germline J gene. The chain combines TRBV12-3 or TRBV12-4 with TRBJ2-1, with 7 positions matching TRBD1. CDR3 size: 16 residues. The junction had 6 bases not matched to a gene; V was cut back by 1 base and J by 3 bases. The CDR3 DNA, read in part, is TGTGCCAGCAGTTTAGTAGGGGGCCTGAACTACAATGAG. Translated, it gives CASSLVGGLNYNE. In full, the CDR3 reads CASSLVGGLNYNEQFF.

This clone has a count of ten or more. The CDR3 DNA, read in part, is TGCAGTGCCCAGCGGGTAGCATCCGATACG. Protein: CSAQRVASDT. The complete CDR3 sequence is CSAQRVASDTQYF. The chain recombines TRBV20-1 with TRBJ2-3, with D possibly being TRBD2 (6 bases). With the read ending 3 residues before the CDR3 end, the germline J gene is used to fill in that end. The V gene lost 6 bases and the J gene lost 6 bases, with 16 bases spanning the gap. Germline values: CDR1 DFQATT, CDR2 SNEGSKA (reference sequence). The CDR3 contains 13 residues.

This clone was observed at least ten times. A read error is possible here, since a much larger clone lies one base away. CDR3 in amino acids: CAGSYALAGAYEQYF. The CDR3 DNA, read in part, is TGTGCCGGCAGTTACGCGCTAGCGGGAGCCTACGAG. The chain joins TRBV6-2 or TRBV6-3 to TRBJ2-7, with 10 bases fitting TRBD2. The read comes to an end 3 residues before the CDR3 does, leaving the germline J gene to fill in the end. The CDR3 has 15 residues. Germline lookup yields CDR1 MNHEY and CDR2 SVGEGT.

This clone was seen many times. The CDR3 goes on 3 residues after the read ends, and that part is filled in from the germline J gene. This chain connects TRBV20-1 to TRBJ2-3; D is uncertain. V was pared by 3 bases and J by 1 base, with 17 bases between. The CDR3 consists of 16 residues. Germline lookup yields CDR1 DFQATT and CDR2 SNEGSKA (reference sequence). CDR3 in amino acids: CSASRDRSDRTDTQYF. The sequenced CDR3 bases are TGCAGTGCTAGTCGAGACCGAAGCGATCGCACAGATACG.

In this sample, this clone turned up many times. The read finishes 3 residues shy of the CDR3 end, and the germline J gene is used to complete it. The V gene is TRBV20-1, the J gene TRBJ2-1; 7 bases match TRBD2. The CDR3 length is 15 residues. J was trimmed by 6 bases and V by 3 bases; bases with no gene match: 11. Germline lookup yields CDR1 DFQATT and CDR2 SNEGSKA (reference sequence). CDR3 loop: CSASGRGDKLNEQFF. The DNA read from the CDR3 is TGCAGTGCTAGTGGTCGGGGGGATAAACTCAATGAG.

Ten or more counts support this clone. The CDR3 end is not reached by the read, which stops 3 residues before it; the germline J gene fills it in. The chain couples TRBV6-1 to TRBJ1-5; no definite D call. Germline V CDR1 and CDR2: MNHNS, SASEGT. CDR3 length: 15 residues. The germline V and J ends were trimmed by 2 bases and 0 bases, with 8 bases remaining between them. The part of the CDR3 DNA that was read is TGTGCCAGCAGTGAATCAAGGTTTAGCAATCAGCCC. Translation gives CASSESRFSNQP. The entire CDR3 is CASSESRFSNQPQHF.

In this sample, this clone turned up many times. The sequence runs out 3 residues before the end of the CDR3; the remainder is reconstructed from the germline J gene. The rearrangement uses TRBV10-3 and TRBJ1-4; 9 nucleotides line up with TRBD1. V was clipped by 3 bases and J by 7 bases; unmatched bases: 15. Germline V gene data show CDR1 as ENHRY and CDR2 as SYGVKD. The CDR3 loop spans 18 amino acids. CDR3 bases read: TGTGCCATCAGTGAAGTGGCGGGGACAGGGTACGTGGGTGAAAAA. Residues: CAISEVAGTGYVGEK. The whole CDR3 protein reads CAISEVAGTGYVGEKLFF.

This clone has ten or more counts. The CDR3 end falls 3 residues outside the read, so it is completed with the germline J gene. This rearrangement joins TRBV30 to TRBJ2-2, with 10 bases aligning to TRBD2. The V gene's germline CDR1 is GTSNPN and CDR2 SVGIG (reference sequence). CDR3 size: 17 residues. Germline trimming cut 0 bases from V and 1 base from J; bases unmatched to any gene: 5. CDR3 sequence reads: CAWSVSRTSGNTGELFF. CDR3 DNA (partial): TGTGCCTGGAGTGTTAGCAGGACTAGCGGGAACACCGGGGAG. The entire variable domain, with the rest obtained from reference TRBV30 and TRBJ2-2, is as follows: SQTIHQWPATLVQPVGSPLSLECTVEGTSNPNLYWYRQAAGRGLQLLFYSVGIGQISSEVPQNLSASRPQDRQFILSSKKLLLSDSGFYLCAWSVSRTSGNTGELFFGEGSRLTVL.

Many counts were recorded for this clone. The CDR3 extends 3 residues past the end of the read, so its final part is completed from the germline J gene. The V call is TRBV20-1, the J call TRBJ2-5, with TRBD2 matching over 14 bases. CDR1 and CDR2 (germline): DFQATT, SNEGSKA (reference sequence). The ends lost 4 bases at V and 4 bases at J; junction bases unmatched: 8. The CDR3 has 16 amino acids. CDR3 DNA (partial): TGCAGTGCTACGGGACTAGCGGGAGTATCTGTAGAGACC. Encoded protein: CSATGLAGVSVET. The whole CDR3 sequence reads CSATGLAGVSVETQYF.

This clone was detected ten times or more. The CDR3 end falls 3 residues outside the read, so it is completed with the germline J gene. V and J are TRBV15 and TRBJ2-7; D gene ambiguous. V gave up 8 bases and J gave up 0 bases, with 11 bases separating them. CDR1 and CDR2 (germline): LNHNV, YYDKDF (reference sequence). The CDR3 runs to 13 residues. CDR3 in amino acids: CATSLASSYEQYF. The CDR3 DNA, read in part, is TGTGCCACCTCACTCGCGAGCTCCTACGAG.

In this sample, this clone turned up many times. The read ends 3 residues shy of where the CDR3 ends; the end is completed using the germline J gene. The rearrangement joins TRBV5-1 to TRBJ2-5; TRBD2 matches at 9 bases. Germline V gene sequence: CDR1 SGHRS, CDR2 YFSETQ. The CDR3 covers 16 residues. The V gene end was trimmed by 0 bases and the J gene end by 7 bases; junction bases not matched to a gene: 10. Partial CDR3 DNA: TGCGCCAGCAGCTTGGCGCCAGCGGGGGGCCTTGGGACC. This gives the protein CASSLAPAGGLGT. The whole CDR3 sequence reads CASSLAPAGGLGTQYF.

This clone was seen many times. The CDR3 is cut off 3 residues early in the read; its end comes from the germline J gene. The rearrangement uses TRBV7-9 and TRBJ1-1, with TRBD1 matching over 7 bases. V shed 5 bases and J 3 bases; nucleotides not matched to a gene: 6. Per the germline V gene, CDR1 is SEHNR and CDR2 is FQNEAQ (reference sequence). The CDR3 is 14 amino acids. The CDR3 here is CASSHRDSDTEAFF. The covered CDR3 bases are TGTGCCAGCAGCCACCGGGACAGCGACACTGAA.

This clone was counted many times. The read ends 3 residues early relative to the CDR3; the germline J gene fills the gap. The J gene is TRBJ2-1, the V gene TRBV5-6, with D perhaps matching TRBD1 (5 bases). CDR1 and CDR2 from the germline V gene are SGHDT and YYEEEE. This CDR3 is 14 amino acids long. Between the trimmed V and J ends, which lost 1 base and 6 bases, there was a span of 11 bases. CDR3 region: CASSLRSGPNEQFF. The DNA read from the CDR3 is TGTGCCAGCAGCTTGCGTTCAGGGCCCAATGAG.

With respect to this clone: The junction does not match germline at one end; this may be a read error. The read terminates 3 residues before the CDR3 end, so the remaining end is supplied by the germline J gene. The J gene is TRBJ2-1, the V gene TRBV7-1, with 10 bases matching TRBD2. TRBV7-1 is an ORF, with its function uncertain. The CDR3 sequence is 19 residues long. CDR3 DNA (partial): TGTGCCAGCAACTCACGAACAGCTTTGGGGCTAGCGGGAGTCCATGAG. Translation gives CASNSRTALGLAGVHE. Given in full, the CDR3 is CASNSRTALGLAGVHEQFF.

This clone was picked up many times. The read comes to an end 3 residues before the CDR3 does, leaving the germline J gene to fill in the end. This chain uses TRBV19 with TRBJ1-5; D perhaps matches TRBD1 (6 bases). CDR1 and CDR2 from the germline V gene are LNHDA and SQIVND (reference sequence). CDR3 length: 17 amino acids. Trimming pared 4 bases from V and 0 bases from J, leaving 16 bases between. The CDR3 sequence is CASSRPPGTLSNQPQHF. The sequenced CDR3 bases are TGTGCCAGTAGTAGGCCTCCCGGGACACTTAGCAATCAGCCC. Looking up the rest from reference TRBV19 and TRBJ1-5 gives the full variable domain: DGGITQSPKYLFRKEGQNVTLSCEQNLNHDAMYWYRQDPGQGLRLIYYSQIVNDFQKGDIAEGYSVSREKKESFPLTVTSAQKNPTAFYLCASSRPPGTLSNQPQHFGDGTRLSIL.

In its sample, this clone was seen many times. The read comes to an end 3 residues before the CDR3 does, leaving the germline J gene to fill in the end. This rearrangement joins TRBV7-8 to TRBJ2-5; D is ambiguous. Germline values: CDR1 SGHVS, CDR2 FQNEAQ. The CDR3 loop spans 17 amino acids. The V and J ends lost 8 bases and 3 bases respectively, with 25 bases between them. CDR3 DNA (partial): TGTGCCAGCGCCAATACCCCTTTCGGAGCGACCAAAGAGACC. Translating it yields CASANTPFGATKET. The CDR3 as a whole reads CASANTPFGATKETQYF.

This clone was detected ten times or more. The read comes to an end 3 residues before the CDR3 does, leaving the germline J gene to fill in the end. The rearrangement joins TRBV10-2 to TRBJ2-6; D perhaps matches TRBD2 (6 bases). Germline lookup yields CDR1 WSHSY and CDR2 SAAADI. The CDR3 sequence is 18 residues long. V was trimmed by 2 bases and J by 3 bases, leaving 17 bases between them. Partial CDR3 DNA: TGCGCCAGCAGTGAGGCTTTAGGAGGGCTGCTTGGGGCCAACGTC. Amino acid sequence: CASSEALGGLLGANV. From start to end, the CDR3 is CASSEALGGLLGANVLTF.

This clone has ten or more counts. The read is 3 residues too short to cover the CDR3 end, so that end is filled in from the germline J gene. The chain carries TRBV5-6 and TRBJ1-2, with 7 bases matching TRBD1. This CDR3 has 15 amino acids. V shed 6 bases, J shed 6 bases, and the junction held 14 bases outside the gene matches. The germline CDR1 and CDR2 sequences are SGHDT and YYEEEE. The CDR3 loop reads CASTLLGGGQDGYTF. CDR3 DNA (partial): TGTGCCAGCACTTTACTAGGGGGCGGACAGGATGGC.

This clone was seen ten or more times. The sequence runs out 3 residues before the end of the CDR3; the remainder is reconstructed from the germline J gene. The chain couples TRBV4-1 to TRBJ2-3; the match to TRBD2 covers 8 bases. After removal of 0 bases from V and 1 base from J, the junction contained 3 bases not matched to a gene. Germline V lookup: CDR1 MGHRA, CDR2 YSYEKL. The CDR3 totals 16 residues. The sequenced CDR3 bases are TGCGCCAGCAGCCAAGAGGCGGGGGGACGCACAGATACG. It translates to CASSQEAGGRTDT. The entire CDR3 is CASSQEAGGRTDTQYF.

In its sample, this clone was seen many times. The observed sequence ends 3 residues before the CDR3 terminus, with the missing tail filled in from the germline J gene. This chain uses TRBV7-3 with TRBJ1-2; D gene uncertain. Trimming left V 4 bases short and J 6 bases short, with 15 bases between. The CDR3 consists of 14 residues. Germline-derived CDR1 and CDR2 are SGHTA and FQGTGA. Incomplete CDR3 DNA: TGTGCCAGCAGCTCCGCTCGGGTTGGTCATGGC. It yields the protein CASSSARVGHG. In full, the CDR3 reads CASSSARVGHGYTF.

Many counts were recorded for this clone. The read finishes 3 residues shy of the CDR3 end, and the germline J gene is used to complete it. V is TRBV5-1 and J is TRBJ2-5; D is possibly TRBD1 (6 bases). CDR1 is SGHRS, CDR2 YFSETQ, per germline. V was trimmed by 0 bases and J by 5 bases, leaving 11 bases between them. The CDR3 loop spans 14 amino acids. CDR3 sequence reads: CASSLDRVRETQYF. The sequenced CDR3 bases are TGCGCCAGCAGCTTGGACAGGGTTCGGGAGACC.

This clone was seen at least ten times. The CDR3 DNA, read in part, is TGTGCCAGCTCACCGGTGGACAGGGGAACTGGGGCCAACGTC. Translation gives CASSPVDRGTGANV. The full CDR3 is CASSPVDRGTGANVLTF. V and J are TRBV18 and TRBJ2-6; 9 positions agree with TRBD1. The CDR3 end falls 3 residues outside the read, so it is completed with the germline J gene. This CDR3 has 17 amino acids. The germline gives CDR1 KGHSH, CDR2 LQKENI. V dropped 3 bases and J dropped 2; count of bases not matched to a gene: 5.

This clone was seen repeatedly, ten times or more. This CDR3 reads CASSLSQGGSADEQYF. CDR3 DNA (partial): TGCGCCAGCAGCTTGTCCCAAGGCGGGAGCGCCGACGAG. The rearrangement links TRBV5-1 to TRBJ2-7; 7 bases fit TRBD2. The CDR3 end is not reached by the read, which stops 3 residues before it; the germline J gene fills it in. V lost 1 base and J lost 5; bases outside the gene matches: 12. This CDR3 is 16 amino acids long. From germline, CDR1 is SGHRS and CDR2 YFSETQ.

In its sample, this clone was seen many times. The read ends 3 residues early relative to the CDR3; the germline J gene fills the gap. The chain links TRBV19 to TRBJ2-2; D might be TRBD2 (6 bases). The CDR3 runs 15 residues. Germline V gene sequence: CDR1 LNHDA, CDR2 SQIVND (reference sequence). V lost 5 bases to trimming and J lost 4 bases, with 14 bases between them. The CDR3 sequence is CASSLGRDFTGELFF. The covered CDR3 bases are TGTGCCAGTAGTCTGGGCAGGGACTTCACCGGGGAG.

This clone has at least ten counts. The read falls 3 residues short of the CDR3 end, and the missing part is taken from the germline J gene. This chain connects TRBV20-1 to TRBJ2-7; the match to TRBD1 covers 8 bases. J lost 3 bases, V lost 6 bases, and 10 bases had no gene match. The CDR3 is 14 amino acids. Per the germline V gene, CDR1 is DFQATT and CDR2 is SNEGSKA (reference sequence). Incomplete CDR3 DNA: TGCAGTGCCCCCGGGCGGACAGGGTTCTACGAG. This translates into CSAPGRTGFYE. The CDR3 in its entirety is CSAPGRTGFYEQYF.

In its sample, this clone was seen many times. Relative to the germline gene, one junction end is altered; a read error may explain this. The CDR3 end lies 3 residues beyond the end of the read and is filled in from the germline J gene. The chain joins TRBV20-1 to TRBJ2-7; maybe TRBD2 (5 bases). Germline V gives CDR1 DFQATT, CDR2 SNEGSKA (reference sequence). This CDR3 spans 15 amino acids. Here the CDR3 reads CSAGEGGPVSYEQYF. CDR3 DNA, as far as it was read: TGCAGTGCTGGAGAGGGCGGGCCCGTTTCCTACGAG.